A selection of T cell receptor beta chains follows, all from one sample in a study of T cell clones after liver transplantation. Some clones are missing from TCRdb's copy, which holds only in-frame ones; the method was immunoSEQ multiplex PCR. The table includes tens of thousands of clones, less than 90% detected once. Sequencing used CD4+ T cells from blood, obtained at the 22-month timepoint. These receptors all stem from a human patient who received a liver transplant. Some T cells may trace back to the graft donor. Both conserved end residues are part of each CDR3. A D gene is named only where the DNA matches it firmly. Clone size is stated in some rows and not others, as once, few, many or a class when expanded.

. | . | TRBJ2-2 | TRBV4-2 | CASSQDPDANTGELFF | TGTGCCAGCAGCCAAGATCCAGATGCGAACACCGGGGAGCTGTTTTTT
. | TRBD1 | TRBJ1-4 | TRBV15 | CATSRERTGAGEKLFF | TGTGCCACCAGCAGGGAAAGGACAGGGGCCGGTGAAAAACTGTTTTTT
. | . | TRBJ2-6 | TRBV11-2 | CASSVGPTKQQSRANVLTF | TGTGCCAGCAGCGTCGGGCCAACAAAGCAACAAAGTCGGGCCAACGTCCTGACTTTC
. | TRBD1 | TRBJ1-1 | TRBV7-9 | CASSLARQGWNTEAFF | TGTGCCAGCAGCTTAGCGAGACAGGGGTGGAACACTGAAGCTTTCTTT
. | TRBD1 | TRBJ2-7 | TRBV7-9 | CASSLSQGAYEQYF | TGTGCCAGCAGCTTATCCCAGGGGGCCTACGAGCAGTACTTC
. | TRBD1 | TRBJ1-2 | TRBV11-2 | CASSSWDRRTYGYTF | TGTGCCAGCAGCTCGTGGGACAGAAGGACCTATGGCTACACCTTC
once | TRBD2 | TRBJ2-1 | TRBV18 | CASSPEFSGSYNEQFF | TGTGCCAGCTCACCGGAATTTAGCGGGTCCTACAATGAGCAGTTCTTC
. | TRBD1 | TRBJ2-6 | TRBV18 | CASSSGQVPSGANVLTF | TGTGCCAGCTCATCGGGACAGGTTCCCTCTGGGGCCAACGTCCTGACTTTC
. | . | TRBJ1-3 | TRBV7-2 | CASSPARVSGNTIYF | TGTGCCAGCAGCCCTGCGCGGGTATCTGGAAACACCATATATTTT
. | . | TRBJ1-2 | TRBV5-1 | CASSLDVGDVGLSGYTF | TGCGCCAGCAGCTTGGACGTGGGCGACGTGGGCCTTAGTGGCTACACCTTC
. | . | TRBJ2-5 | TRBV2 | CASKGQGTYQETQYF | TGTGCCAGCAAAGGGCAGGGAACGTACCAAGAGACCCAGTACTTC
. | . | TRBJ2-7 | TRBV5-7 | CASSLRYEQYF | TGTGCCAGCAGCTTGCGCTACGAGCAGTACTTC
. | . | TRBJ2-3 | TRBV9 | CASSPPGASTSNEDTQYF | TGTGCCAGCAGCCCCCCCGGGGCTAGCACCTCAAACGAAGATACGCAGTATTTT
. | . | TRBJ1-3 | TRBV27 | CASTAMVGSGNTIYF | TGTGCCAGCACAGCGATGGTGGGCTCTGGAAACACCATATATTTT
. | . | TRBJ2-2 | TRBV11-2 | CASRGWNTGELFF | TGTGCCAGCAGGGGCTGGAACACCGGGGAGCTGTTTTTT
. | . | TRBJ2-7 | TRBV25-1 | CASSERDPTGQYF | TGTGCCAGCAGTGAACGGGATCCCACGGGGCAGTACTTC
. | TRBD1 | TRBJ1-2 | TRBV29-1 | CSVAVGQGTGYTF | TGCAGCGTTGCTGTTGGACAGGGGACGGGCTACACCTTC
. | . | TRBJ2-7 | TRBV7-3 | CASSLNAGSGYEQYF | TGTGCCAGCAGCTTAAATGCCGGGAGCGGCTACGAGCAGTACTTC
. | . | TRBJ2-3 | TRBV6-5 | CASSSRTSTDTQYF | TGTGCCAGCAGTTCGAGAACAAGCACAGATACGCAGTATTTT
. | TRBD2 | TRBJ2-5 | TRBV7-9 | CASSLSGGGRETQYF | TGTGCCAGCAGCCTTAGCGGGGGAGGGCGAGAGACCCAGTACTTC
few | . | TRBJ1-6 | TRBV9 | CASSPRGGGNSPLHF | TGTGCCAGCAGCCCCCGTGGGGGGGGGAATTCACCCCTCCACTTT
. | TRBD1 | TRBJ2-4 | TRBV28 | CASSLTGVAKNIQYF | TGTGCCAGCAGTTTGACAGGGGTAGCCAAAAACATTCAGTACTTC
. | . | TRBJ2-5 | TRBV11-3 | CASSLEVQETQYF | TGTGCCAGCAGCTTAGAGGTTCAAGAGACCCAGTACTTC
. | TRBD1 | TRBJ2-6 | TRBV19 | CASEGAGSGANVLTF | TGTGCCAGTGAGGGGGCGGGCTCTGGGGCCAACGTCCTGACTTTC
few | TRBD1 | TRBJ1-4 | TRBV29-1 | CSVQGTGVEKLFF | TGCAGCGTCCAAGGGACAGGGGTTGAAAAACTGTTTTTT